Each of the 2 T cell receptor beta chains below was sequenced from the same sample in a study of cytomegalovirus exposure and HLA in healthy donors. In the PCR, 60 Vbeta and 13 Jbeta primers were used. Sequenced by immunoSEQ multiplex PCR; TCRdb stores in-frame clones only, minus some. This sample has about 41,000 clones, with approximately 81% found just once. Sequencing was done on a sample of PBMCs. The receptors shown here come from a man between 50 and 59 years old in good health and CMV-seronegative.

The rearrangement links TRBV4-1 to TRBJ2-2; 7 positions match TRBD2. J was trimmed by 5 bases and V by 6 bases; bases with no gene match: 12. The CDR3 consists of 16 residues. Germline-derived CDR1 and CDR2 are MGHRA and YSYEKL. CDR3 sequence (DNA): TGCGCCAGCAGTCCGCTAGGCCGGGGAGGGACCGGGGAGCTGTTTTTT. It is translated as CASSPLGRGGTGELFF.

The CDR3 region is CASSYTGREQFF. CDR3 DNA sequence: TGTGCCAGCAGTTACACAGGGAGAGAGCAGTTCTTC. This chain uses TRBV6-6 with TRBJ2-1; D possibly corresponds to TRBD1 (6 bases). Germline V gene data show CDR1 as MNHNY and CDR2 as SVGAGI (reference sequence). This CDR3 has 12 amino acids. The germline V and J ends were trimmed by 2 bases and 10 bases, with 9 bases remaining between them.